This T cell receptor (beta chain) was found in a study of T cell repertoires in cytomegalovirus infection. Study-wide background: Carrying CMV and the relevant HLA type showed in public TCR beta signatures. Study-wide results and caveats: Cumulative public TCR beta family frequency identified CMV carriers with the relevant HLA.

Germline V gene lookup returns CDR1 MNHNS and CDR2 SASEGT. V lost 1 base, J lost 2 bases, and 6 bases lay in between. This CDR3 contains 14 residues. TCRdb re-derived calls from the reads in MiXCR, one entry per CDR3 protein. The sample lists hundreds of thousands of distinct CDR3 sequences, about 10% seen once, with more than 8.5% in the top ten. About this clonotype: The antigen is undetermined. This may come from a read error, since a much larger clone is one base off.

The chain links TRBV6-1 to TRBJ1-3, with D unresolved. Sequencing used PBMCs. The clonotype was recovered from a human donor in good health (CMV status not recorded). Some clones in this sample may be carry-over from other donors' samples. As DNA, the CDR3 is TGTGCCAGCAGTGAAGTTAGCCCTGGAAACACCATATATTTT. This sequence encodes CASSEVSPGNTIYF.